In this sample, the clone carrying this T cell receptor (beta chain) turned up a few times. These data are taken from a study of T-cell reconstitution after alpha-beta-depleted transplantation in children. The TCRbeta library was prepared with unique molecular identifiers. One entry per CDR3 protein results from TCRdb running MiXCR on the PCR reads. The table records some 490,000 distinct CDR3 sequences, around 13% of them present only once. Trimming removed 0 bases from V and 11 bases from J, with 7 bases in between. In germline, CDR1 is KGHDR, CDR2 SFDVKD. This CDR3 is built from 11 residues. The chain is built from TRBV24-1 and TRBJ2-7; the D gene is possibly TRBD2 (6 bases). The specimen comprised PBMCs from the stem cell graft donor, sampled from the stem cell graft. This TCR was recovered from a human donor who donated a stem cell graft to a child with combined immunodeficiency. CDR3 region: CATSDLGLKYF. CDR3 in DNA: TGTGCCACCAGTGATTTGGGACTAAAGTACTTC.